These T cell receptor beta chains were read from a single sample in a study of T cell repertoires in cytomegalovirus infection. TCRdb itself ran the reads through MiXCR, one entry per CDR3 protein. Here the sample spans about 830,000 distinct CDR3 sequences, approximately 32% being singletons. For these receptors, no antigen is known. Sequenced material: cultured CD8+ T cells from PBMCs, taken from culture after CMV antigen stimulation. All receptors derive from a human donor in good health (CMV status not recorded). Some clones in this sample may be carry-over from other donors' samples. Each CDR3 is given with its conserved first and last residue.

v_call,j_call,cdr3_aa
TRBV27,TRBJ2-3,CASSFFPGLAGGQGTDTQYF
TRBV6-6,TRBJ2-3,CASSLDGRGTDTQYF
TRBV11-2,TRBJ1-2,CASSEGESHTF
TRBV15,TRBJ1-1,CATSRDFLALNRRAFF
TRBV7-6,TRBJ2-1,CASSLERGGQGHNEQFF
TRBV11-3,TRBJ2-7,CASSLPFRFLYEQYF
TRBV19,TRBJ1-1,CASSIWTGTEAFF
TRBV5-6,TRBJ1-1,CASSSTGYRSEAFF
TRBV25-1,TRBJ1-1,CASSEQGWATEAFF
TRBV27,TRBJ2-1,CASSPMQGAPYNEQFF
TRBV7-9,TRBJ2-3,CASRPKGPDTQYF
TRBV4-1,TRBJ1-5,CASSHPTDGTAGSVGPNQPQHF
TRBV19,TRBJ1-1,CASSIDEGLNTEAFF
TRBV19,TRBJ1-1,CASSMATGTGSVDAFF
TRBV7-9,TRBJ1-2,CASSSLLQAYLPGYTF
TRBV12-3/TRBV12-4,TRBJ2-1,CASSSKGWVNEQFF
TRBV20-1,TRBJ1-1,CSAYALDRGGTEAFF
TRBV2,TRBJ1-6,CASNLERGQSSYNSPLHF
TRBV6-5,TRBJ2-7,CASSYGAGGRVAYEQYF
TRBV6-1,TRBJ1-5,CASSYRGTIDQPQHF
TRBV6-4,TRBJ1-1,CASSIPGQTNTEAFF
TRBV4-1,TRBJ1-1,CASSQGPSLILPPASTGMNTEAFF
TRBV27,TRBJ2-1,CATGTGGYNEQFF
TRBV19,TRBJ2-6,CASKRGSGPSGANVLTF
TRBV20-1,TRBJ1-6,CSARATFDTPLDSPLHF